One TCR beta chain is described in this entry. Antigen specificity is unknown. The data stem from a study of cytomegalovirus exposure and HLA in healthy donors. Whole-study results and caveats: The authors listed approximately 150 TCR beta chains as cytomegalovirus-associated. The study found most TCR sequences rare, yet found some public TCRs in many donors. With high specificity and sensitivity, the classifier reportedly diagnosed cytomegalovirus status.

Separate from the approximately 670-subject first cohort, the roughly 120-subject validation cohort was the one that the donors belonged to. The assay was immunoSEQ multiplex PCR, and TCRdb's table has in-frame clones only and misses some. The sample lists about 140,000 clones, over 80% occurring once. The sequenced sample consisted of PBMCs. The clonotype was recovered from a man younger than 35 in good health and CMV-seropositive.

This CDR3 is CASSLTGGGGNTIYF. In nucleotides, the CDR3 is TGTGCCAGCAGCTTAACAGGGGGCGGTGGAAACACCATATATTTT. The rearrangement joins TRBV7-8 to TRBJ1-3, with 9 bases matching TRBD1. V lost 2 bases to trimming and J lost 3 bases; unmatched junction nucleotides: 2. CDR3 size: 15 residues. From germline, CDR1 is SGHVS and CDR2 FQNEAQ.